A single sample is the source of the 25 T cell receptor beta chains below, sequenced in a study of cytomegalovirus exposure and HLA in healthy donors. PCR was performed using 60 Vbeta and 13 Jbeta primers. The method was immunoSEQ multiplex PCR; TCRdb's version includes in-frame clones alone and lacks a portion of them. The sample records roughly 160,000 clones, roughly 80% being singletons. The specimen sequenced was PBMCs. The receptors come from a man between 18 and 35 years old in good health and CMV-seropositive.

The chain links TRBV13 to TRBJ2-3, with D possibly TRBD2 on 6 matching bases. Germline CDR1 reads PRHDT; CDR2 reads FYEKMQ (reference sequence). V gave up 2 bases and J gave up 0 bases, with 15 bases separating them. CDR3 length: 17 amino acids. The CDR3 DNA follows: TGTGCCAGCAGCTTACAGAGCCTAGCGACGAGCACAGATACGCAGTATTTT. Translating gives CASSLQSLATSTDTQYF.

The gene calls are TRBV5-1 and TRBJ2-1; 7 nucleotides line up with TRBD1. Germline trimming cut 2 bases from V and 0 bases from J; bases unmatched to any gene: 8. This CDR3 comprises 17 residues. CDR1 SGHRS and CDR2 YFSETQ come from the germline V gene. The CDR3, as DNA: TGCGCCAGCAGCTTCGGACAGGCTCAGAACTCCTACAATGAGCAGTTCTTC. Protein: CASSFGQAQNSYNEQFF.

This chain connects TRBV9 to TRBJ1-1; TRBD1 agrees at 8 bases. Looked up from germline, CDR1 is SGDLS and CDR2 is YYNGEE. The junction had 9 bases not matched to a gene; V was cut back by 3 bases and J by 2 bases. The CDR3 consists of 16 residues. The CDR3 protein is CASSANHRGANTEAFF. The CDR3 DNA reads as TGTGCCAGCAGCGCCAATCACAGGGGGGCTAACACTGAAGCTTTCTTT.

This clone was recorded a few times. The chain employs TRBV5-1 and TRBJ2-2, with D tentatively TRBD1 (5 bases). The CDR3 contains 15 residues. V lost 4 bases, J lost 4 bases, and 14 bases lay in between. CDR1 is SGHRS and CDR2 is YFSETQ in the germline V gene. The CDR3 is CASSPVGRGTGELFF. CDR3 DNA sequence: TGCGCCAGCAGCCCCGTTGGTAGGGGCACCGGGGAGCTGTTTTTT.

The V and J genes are TRBV19 and TRBJ1-5; D uncertain. V was clipped by 3 bases and J by 6 bases, with 12 bases between them. This CDR3 spans 14 amino acids. Germline V gene sequence: CDR1 LNHDA, CDR2 SQIVND (reference sequence). CDR3 loop: CASSIASRSQPQHF. The CDR3 DNA reads as TGTGCCAGTAGTATTGCCAGTCGGAGTCAGCCCCAGCATTTT. Complete variable domain (other parts from reference TRBV19 and TRBJ1-5): DGGITQSPKYLFRKEGQNVTLSCEQNLNHDAMYWYRQDPGQGLRLIYYSQIVNDFQKGDIAEGYSVSREKKESFPLTVTSAQKNPTAFYLCASSIASRSQPQHFGDGTRLSIL.

The chain employs TRBV4-1 and TRBJ1-6; D uncertain. This CDR3 region has 19 residues. Germline V gene data show CDR1 as MGHRA and CDR2 as YSYEKL. The V end was cut by 1 base, the J end by 0 bases, with 16 bases between. CDR3 coding DNA: TGCGCCAGCAGCCAAGGAGCGGTAGGAAAGAGCTCCTATAATTCACCCCTCCACTTT. This translates into CASSQGAVGKSSYNSPLHF.

The chain joins TRBV6-1 to TRBJ1-5; 7 bases are shared with TRBD1. V lost 4 bases, J lost 9 bases, and 6 bases stayed unmatched. This CDR3 has 13 amino acids. Germline CDR1 and CDR2: MNHNS and SASEGT. CDR3 protein: CASSGQGEGPQHF. CDR3 nucleotides: TGTGCCAGCAGTGGACAGGGAGAGGGGCCCCAGCATTTT.

Comment on this clone: One end of the junction fails to match germline, which may point to a read error. The chain joins TRBV7-9 to TRBJ1-2, with 9 bases aligning to TRBD1. Looked up from germline, CDR1 is SEHNR and CDR2 is FQNEAQ (reference sequence). The CDR3 totals 16 residues. The CDR3 DNA follows: TGTTCCAGCAGCGCACCCCGGGACAGGGAAAACTATGGCTACACCTTC. It translates to CSSSAPRDRENYGYTF.

The chain carries TRBV14 and TRBJ2-3; 8 bases align to TRBD2. Germline V CDR1 and CDR2: SGHDN, FVKESK. The CDR3 consists of 16 residues. Unmatched junction bases numbered 5, after V lost 0 bases and J lost 3 bases. The CDR3 protein is CASSQENLAGTDTQYF. In DNA, the CDR3 is TGTGCCAGCAGCCAAGAAAACCTAGCGGGTACAGATACGCAGTATTTT.

The rearrangement joins TRBV6-5 to TRBJ1-2, with D tentatively TRBD1 (6 bases). The CDR3 is 13 amino acids. Germline values: CDR1 MNHEY, CDR2 SVGAGI. Deletions cut 7 bases from V and 4 bases from J, with 13 bases between. The CDR3, as DNA: TGTGCCAGCATTGGGGGCGCGGGCTATGGCTACACCTTC. Encoded protein: CASIGGAGYGYTF.

The rearrangement uses TRBV20-1 and TRBJ2-7; D is possibly TRBD2 (6 bases). The CDR3 totals 11 residues. V lost 7 bases, J lost 5 bases, and 12 bases lay in between. Germline CDR1 reads DFQATT; CDR2 reads SNEGSKA (reference sequence). CDR3 in DNA: TGCAGTGGTGAGCGGGCAAACGAGCAGTACTTC. Amino acid sequence: CSGERANEQYF.

This clone was counted only a few times. The chain employs TRBV6-1 and TRBJ2-7, with TRBD1 matching over 8 bases. After removal of 3 bases from V and 2 bases from J, the junction contained 3 bases not matched to a gene. CDR3 size: 14 residues. Germline V gene sequence: CDR1 MNHNS, CDR2 SASEGT. The CDR3 loop is CASSDRDRPYEQYF. CDR3 nucleotide sequence: TGTGCCAGCAGTGACCGGGACAGGCCCTACGAGCAGTACTTC.

V gene TRBV7-8 combines with J gene TRBJ1-4, with 10 bases fitting TRBD1. CDR3 length: 15 amino acids. Trimming cost V 5 bases and J 7 bases; bases outside gene matches: 7. Germline V gives CDR1 SGHVS, CDR2 FQNEAQ. The CDR3 DNA reads as TGTGCCAGCAGCCTTGGGACAGGGGTCGGTGAAAAACTGTTTTTT. Translating it yields CASSLGTGVGEKLFF.

The rearrangement links TRBV6-1 to TRBJ1-2; weak D call: TRBD1 (5 bases). Trimming left V 3 bases short and J 4 bases short, with 24 bases between. CDR3 length: 18 amino acids. The germline V gene has CDR1 MNHNS and CDR2 SASEGT. CDR3 sequence reads: CASSDRGSRQPISYGYTF. As DNA, the CDR3 is TGTGCCAGCAGTGATAGGGGTTCTAGGCAGCCGATTTCCTATGGCTACACCTTC.

The gene calls are TRBV5-5 and TRBJ1-6, with D unresolved. Germline V lookup: CDR1 SGHKS, CDR2 YYEKEE (reference sequence). This CDR3 comprises 17 residues. V shed 0 bases and J shed 7 bases, with 17 bases lying between them. CDR3 sequence: CASSLVALSGDNSPLHF. The CDR3 DNA reads as TGTGCCAGCAGCTTGGTCGCCCTTTCGGGAGACAATTCACCCCTCCACTTT. Drawing the rest from reference TRBV5-5 and TRBJ1-6, the complete variable domain is DAGVTQSPTHLIKTRGQQVTLRCSPISGHKSVSWYQQVLGQGPQFIFQYYEKEERGRGNFPDRFSARQFPNYSSELNVNALLLGDSALYLCASSLVALSGDNSPLHFGNGTRLTVT.

This rearrangement joins TRBV19 to TRBJ2-5; D not certain. Per the germline V gene, CDR1 is LNHDA and CDR2 is SQIVND (reference sequence). The V and J ends lost 3 bases and 11 bases respectively, with 10 bases between them. The CDR3 length is 11 residues. The CDR3 region has the DNA TGTGCCAGTAGTATGAGACAAGAGCAGTACTTC. Its translation: CASSMRQEQYF.

The rearrangement uses TRBV16 and TRBJ2-5, with D perhaps matching TRBD1 (5 bases). This CDR3 has 15 amino acids. CDR1 and CDR2 (germline): KGHSY, FQNENV. V lost 4 bases and J 1 base, leaving 13 bases between the germline ends. This CDR3 is CASSPRWGGQETQYF. The CDR3 coding sequence is TGTGCCAGCAGCCCCAGGTGGGGCGGCCAAGAGACCCAGTACTTC.

V usage is TRBV6-1 and J usage is TRBJ2-1; D not certain. Trimming took 5 bases from V and 4 from J, leaving 3 bases between them. Germline V gene data show CDR1 as MNHNS and CDR2 as SASEGT. The CDR3 extends over 11 amino acids. The CDR3 DNA follows: TGTGCCAGCAGTTTATACAATGAGCAGTTCTTC. Its protein is CASSLYNEQFF.

J is TRBJ2-7 and V is TRBV5-4; TRBD2 agrees at 11 bases. Germline V CDR1 and CDR2: SGHNT, YYREEE (reference sequence). V gave up 4 bases and J gave up 3 bases; unmatched junction bases: 6. The CDR3 is 15 residues long. The CDR3 DNA reads TGTGCCAGCAGCGATACTAGCGGGGGCTACTACGAGCAGTACTTC. Protein product: CASSDTSGGYYEQYF.

The J gene is TRBJ2-7, the V gene TRBV11-2; D may be TRBD2 (5 bases). Per germline, CDR1 SGHAT and CDR2 FQNNGV. The V end lost 3 bases, the J end lost 6 bases, and 15 bases lay between the germline ends. CDR3 length: 14 residues. This CDR3 is CASSFGGQAFEQYF. The CDR3 DNA reads as TGTGCCAGCAGCTTCGGAGGCCAGGCCTTCGAGCAGTACTTC.

The chain couples TRBV4-1 to TRBJ1-2; 8 bases match TRBD1. The germline gives CDR1 MGHRA, CDR2 YSYEKL. The CDR3 runs 14 residues. The V segment lost 1 base and the J segment 8 bases; nucleotides outside the gene matches: 6. The DNA of the CDR3 is TGCGCCAGCAGCCAAGTAACAGGGGGAGGCGGCTACACCTTC. Residues: CASSQVTGGGGYTF.

DNA for the CDR3: TGTGCCAGCAGACCAGGGACAGGGAACGGGGAGCTGTTTTTT. Translated: CASRPGTGNGELFF. V and J are TRBV27 and TRBJ2-2, with 9 bases identical to TRBD1. Germline CDR1 reads MNHEY; CDR2 reads SMNVEV (reference sequence). CDR3 size: 14 residues. V gave up 6 bases and J gave up 7 bases; unmatched junction bases: 6.

The rearrangement joins TRBV6-5 to TRBJ1-2; possible D gene TRBD1, 5 bases. In germline, CDR1 is MNHEY, CDR2 SVGAGI. This CDR3 comprises 14 residues. Trimming removed 7 bases at V and 2 bases at J, with 14 bases between. The CDR3 nucleotides read TGTGCCAGCATTGGGTCCCGGGGGAACTATGGCTACACCTTC. Its translation: CASIGSRGNYGYTF.

The chain recombines TRBV19 with TRBJ2-1, with 7 bases identical to TRBD2. CDR1 is LNHDA, CDR2 SQIVND, per germline (reference sequence). J was trimmed by 3 bases and V by 1 base; bases with no gene match: 3. This CDR3 is 15 amino acids long. The CDR3 bases are TGTGCCAGTAGTATAGCGGGAGGCCTCTACAATGAGCAGTTCTTC. It encodes CASSIAGGLYNEQFF. Together with reference TRBV19 and TRBJ2-1, the CDR3 gives the full variable domain: DGGITQSPKYLFRKEGQNVTLSCEQNLNHDAMYWYRQDPGQGLRLIYYSQIVNDFQKGDIAEGYSVSREKKESFPLTVTSAQKNPTAFYLCASSIAGGLYNEQFFGPGTRLTVL.

This clone was counted between two and nine times. The V and J genes are TRBV30 and TRBJ2-2; D might be TRBD2 (7 bases). The CDR3 spans 15 residues. The V gene lost 2 bases and the J gene lost 5 bases, with 15 bases spanning the gap. Germline assignment: CDR1 GTSNPN and CDR2 SVGIG (reference sequence). The CDR3 spells CAWSLGGALTGELFF. The CDR3 bases are TGTGCCTGGAGTCTGGGGGGGGCGCTGACCGGGGAGCTGTTTTTT.